The clone carrying this T cell receptor beta chain came up many times. Its antigen is still unknown. Three rounds of nested PCR, following a modified ARM-PCR protocol, produced the TCRbeta library. TCRdb passed the multiplex PCR reads through MiXCR, listing each CDR3 protein once. Of roughly 81,000 distinct CDR3 sequences in the sample, about 66% were seen once. No cell sorting was done before RNA was extracted from the tissue. The record originates from a study of tumor and adjacent non-tumor tissue in lung cancer. Broader study findings: Shorter survival was associated with higher TCR diversity in tumors. Top 100 clones took a larger repertoire share in normal lung.

The CDR3 length is 12 residues. Between the trimmed V and J ends, which lost 2 bases and 6 bases, there was a span of 8 bases. Germline V gene sequence: CDR1 MNHNY, CDR2 SVGAGI (reference sequence). The source of this sequence is a man aged 70-80 years with non-small cell lung cancer. The sequenced sample consisted of lung tumor tissue. This chain joins TRBV6-6 and TRBJ2-7, with D possibly matching TRBD1 (5 bases). This CDR3 reads CASSYRGAEQYF. CDR3 in DNA: TGTGCCAGCAGTTACAGGGGCGCCGAGCAGTACTTC.